This is a list of T cell receptor beta chains from one sample in a study of PD-1 blockade in mismatch repair-deficient tumors. The repertoire was sequenced with immunoSEQ multiplex PCR; TCRdb's copy has only in-frame clones and lacks some. The data hold 35,000 or so clones, with roughly 84% observed a single time. The sequences come from peripheral blood, collected approximately 1.5 years after starting pembrolizumab. These receptors originate from an adult with mismatch repair-deficient cancer. CDR3s include the opening cysteine and the closing phenylalanine or tryptophan. The D gene is left open where the match is weak. Only some rows state a clone size, as once, few, many or a class for expanded clones.

J gene	D gene	V gene	clone size	CDR3 protein	CDR3 DNA
TRBJ2-5	TRBD1	TRBV2	few	CASSQTGHQETQYF	TGTGCCAGCAGCCAGACAGGGCACCAAGAGACCCAGTACTTC
TRBJ1-5	TRBD1	TRBV7-8	NA	CASSSAPTGKGQPQHF	TGTGCCAGCAGCTCGGCCCCGACAGGGAAGGGACAGCCCCAGCATTTT
TRBJ2-2	TRBD2	TRBV9	NA	CASSVASGASGELFF	TGTGCCAGCAGCGTTGCTAGCGGCGCCTCCGGGGAGCTGTTTTTT
TRBJ1-3	NA	TRBV5-1	NA	CASSLAYGSSGNTIYF	TGCGCCAGCAGCTTGGCCTACGGGAGCTCTGGAAACACCATATATTTT
TRBJ2-5	TRBD2	TRBV18	NA	CASSPPRTSGSQETQYF	TGTGCCAGCTCACCTCCGCGGACTAGCGGGAGCCAAGAGACCCAGTACTTC
TRBJ2-2	TRBD2	TRBV27	NA	CASSPNGGVGTGELFF	TGTGCCAGCAGTCCTAACGGGGGGGTTGGCACCGGGGAGCTGTTTTTT
TRBJ2-2	TRBD1	TRBV7-2	NA	CASSARTGAGELFF	TGTGCCAGCAGCGCCCGGACAGGGGCCGGGGAGCTGTTTTTT
TRBJ2-1	NA	TRBV13	NA	CASSLVDSEQFF	TGTGCCAGCAGCTTAGTGGACAGTGAGCAGTTCTTC
TRBJ2-7	NA	TRBV19	NA	CASSIAGDSSYEQYF	TGTGCCAGTAGTATAGCAGGCGACAGCTCCTACGAGCAGTACTTC
TRBJ2-1	NA	TRBV9	NA	CASSVGPPLKQFF	TGTGCCAGCAGCGTAGGTCCGCCCTTAAAGCAGTTCTTC
TRBJ1-3	NA	TRBV9	few	CASSVDPFRENTIYF	TGTGCCAGCAGCGTAGATCCCTTTCGAGAAAACACCATATATTTT
TRBJ1-2	NA	TRBV19	NA	CASSRYDLNYGYTF	TGTGCCAGTAGTAGATACGATTTAAACTATGGCTACACCTTC
TRBJ2-4	NA	TRBV19	few	CASQDKAKNIQYF	TGTGCCTCCCAAGATAAAGCCAAAAACATTCAGTACTTC
TRBJ1-1	NA	TRBV25-1	NA	CASSETGGTEAFF	TGTGCCAGCAGTGAGACCGGAGGCACTGAAGCTTTCTTT
TRBJ1-2	NA	TRBV2	NA	CASRNPLDSANYGYTF	TGTGCCAGCAGGAACCCCTTGGACAGTGCTAACTATGGCTACACCTTC
TRBJ1-2	NA	TRBV4-2	NA	CASSQGGAGDGYTF	TGTGCCAGCAGCCAAGGGGGGGCAGGGGACGGCTACACCTTC
TRBJ1-1	TRBD1	TRBV29-1	NA	CSVRTGNTEAFF	TGCAGCGTTAGGACAGGGAACACTGAAGCTTTCTTT
TRBJ1-2	NA	TRBV29-1	NA	CSGTHGGGYGYTF	TGCAGCGGGACCCACGGGGGGGGTTATGGCTACACCTTC
TRBJ1-1	NA	TRBV30	NA	CAWSGGDGNEAFF	TGTGCCTGGAGTGGGGGGGACGGAAACGAAGCTTTCTTT
TRBJ2-1	NA	TRBV11-3	NA	CASSLLAHNEQFF	TGTGCCAGCAGCCTACTAGCCCACAATGAGCAGTTCTTC
TRBJ2-3	TRBD1	TRBV18	NA	CASSPSRDREDTQYF	TGTGCCAGCTCACCGTCCCGGGACAGGGAAGATACGCAGTATTTT